Listed below are T cell receptor beta chains from one sample, sequenced in a study of blood T cell repertoires in COVID-19. Generated by immunoSEQ multiplex PCR, the TCRdb table keeps only in-frame clones and is missing some. The sample holds about 69,000 clones, just under 80% seen once. Sequencing was performed on peripheral blood. The receptors derive from a human donor in a cohort sampled during active COVID-19. Both conserved end residues are trimmed from each CDR3. Only part of the rows carry a size: once, few, many, or a class if the clone is expanded.

abundance: NA; v_gene: TRBV3-1/TRBV3-2; CDR3aa: ASSRLAGPLYEQY
abundance: NA; v_gene: TRBV27; CDR3aa: ASHRDTNTGELF
abundance: few; v_gene: TRBV4-1; CDR3aa: ASSQEVSGTTIDSRSNEKLF
abundance: once; v_gene: TRBV27; CDR3aa: ASSLSLTGGFGYT
abundance: NA; v_gene: TRBV7-8; CDR3aa: ASSIGTSARPSTDTQY
abundance: NA; v_gene: TRBV6-6; CDR3aa: ATRGSGSNTGELF
abundance: NA; v_gene: TRBV28; CDR3aa: ASSYPLLAGASTDTQY
abundance: few; v_gene: TRBV6-5; CDR3aa: ASGEAAGANVLT
abundance: NA; v_gene: TRBV5-4; CDR3aa: ASSPERGDGETQY
abundance: NA; v_gene: TRBV5-5; CDR3aa: ASSLRGGSYEQY
abundance: few; v_gene: TRBV5-1; CDR3aa: ASSLTTGVGNTEAF
abundance: NA; v_gene: TRBV7-2; CDR3aa: ASSYRTGDYEQY
abundance: few; v_gene: TRBV5-6; CDR3aa: ASSYGGQLANYGYT
abundance: NA; v_gene: TRBV24-1; CDR3aa: ATSDSRTGGWNTGELF
abundance: NA; v_gene: TRBV7-2; CDR3aa: ASSLGAGSYNEQF
abundance: NA; v_gene: TRBV27; CDR3aa: ASGKQGYLGQF
abundance: NA; v_gene: TRBV28; CDR3aa: ASSYGTGNTDTQY
abundance: NA; v_gene: TRBV4-1; CDR3aa: ASSQVSKYNEQF
abundance: NA; v_gene: TRBV6-1; CDR3aa: ASSEARGYTEAF
abundance: NA; v_gene: TRBV19; CDR3aa: ASRTDGGPGETQY
abundance: few; v_gene: TRBV28; CDR3aa: ASGGGQGNIQY
abundance: NA; v_gene: TRBV19; CDR3aa: ASSPRQGVWTGELF
abundance: NA; v_gene: TRBV6-6; CDR3aa: ASSYAAGNGYT
abundance: NA; v_gene: TRBV15; CDR3aa: ATSRGLSPGTSGGLNEQF
abundance: NA; v_gene: TRBV5-1; CDR3aa: ASSLAGRLSYGYT
abundance: NA; v_gene: TRBV5-6; CDR3aa: ASSLRTGRSNQPQH
abundance: NA; v_gene: TRBV9; CDR3aa: ASSPHRGQGYEQY
abundance: NA; v_gene: TRBV14; CDR3aa: ASSQDPRDRGQYEQY
abundance: NA; v_gene: TRBV19; CDR3aa: ASSNQGAYEQY
abundance: NA; v_gene: TRBV24-1; CDR3aa: ATSDRLAGPSGELF
abundance: NA; v_gene: TRBV10-3; CDR3aa: AISPDRVGGYT
abundance: NA; v_gene: TRBV19; CDR3aa: ASSTTSGYEQY
abundance: NA; v_gene: TRBV18; CDR3aa: ASSPPKGAGLTGELF
abundance: NA; v_gene: TRBV5-5; CDR3aa: ASSLGQGDGYT
abundance: NA; v_gene: TRBV7-9; CDR3aa: ASSLGPTRNEQF
abundance: few; v_gene: TRBV5-1; CDR3aa: ASSLVTGAGGYT
abundance: NA; v_gene: TRBV2; CDR3aa: ASKEQENQPQH